The 14 T cell receptor beta chains given below trace back to one sample, sequenced in a study of circulating and synovial CD4+ cells in juvenile arthritis (dated by TCRdb to between 2012 and 2015). Libraries were made using the immunoSEQ multiplex PCR assay. The table comes from immuneACCESS by way of TCRdb, which keeps in-frame sequences with V and J called. Part of the clones is missing from these tables; in studies checked, under half for an unresolved V gene and the rest for unknown reasons. The sample records about 33,000 clones, about 95% of which are singletons. The ten top clones hold roughly 0.74% of the sample. What was sequenced was CD4+ T cells from blood. The receptors were gathered from a human donor with juvenile idiopathic arthritis.

The J gene is TRBJ1-5, the V gene TRBV6-6; 10 nucleotides align to TRBD1. The trim removed 7 bases at V and 5 bases at J, leaving 11 bases unmatched. This CDR3 spans 16 amino acids. Germline V gives CDR1 MNHNY, CDR2 SVGAGI (reference sequence). In nucleotides, the CDR3 is TGTGCCAGCAATATACAGAGCGGGACAGGGGATCAGCCCCAGCATTTT. It translates to CASNIQSGTGDQPQHF.

The J gene is TRBJ2-7, the V gene TRBV19; 9 bases line up with TRBD1. The CDR3 totals 14 residues. The germline V gene encodes CDR1 LNHDA and CDR2 SQIVND (reference sequence). With 4 bases clipped from V and 1 base from J, the junction kept 2 bases outside the gene matches. DNA of the CDR3: TGTGCCAGTAGTAAGGGACAGGGTTCCTACGAGCAGTACTTC. Protein product: CASSKGQGSYEQYF.

The chain joins TRBV5-1 to TRBJ2-5; the D gene is possibly TRBD2 (6 bases). Trimming shortened V by 5 bases and J by 1 base, and 9 bases separated the two germline ends. The CDR3 totals 13 residues. The germline V gene encodes CDR1 SGHRS and CDR2 YFSETQ. As DNA, the CDR3 is TGCGCCAGCAGTGGCGGGACCCAAGAGACCCAGTACTTC. Its translation: CASSGGTQETQYF.

This clone was picked up a small number of times. Sequence at one end of the junction differs from germline and may be a read error. J is TRBJ1-3 and V is TRBV28, with TRBD1 matching over 7 bases. Germline V lookup: CDR1 MDHEN, CDR2 SYDVKM. The CDR3 consists of 11 residues. The CDR3 region is CASSTDRARWF. CDR3 nucleotides: TGTGCCAGCAGCACAGACAGGGCTCGCTGGTTT.

The chain joins TRBV18 to TRBJ2-1, with TRBD1 as a possible D gene (5 bases). Germline V gives CDR1 KGHSH, CDR2 LQKENI. This CDR3 comprises 13 residues. V was cut by 3 bases and J by 4 bases, with 7 bases left in between. In DNA form, the CDR3 reads TGTGCCAGCTCACCGACAGATTACAATGAGCAGTTCTTC. It encodes CASSPTDYNEQFF.

In regard to this clone: Different DNA sequences within this sample yield the same CDR3. The chain has TRBV2 and TRBJ1-6; 10 nucleotides agree with TRBD1. The CDR3 has 14 residues. The V gene end was trimmed by 6 bases and the J gene end by 9 bases; junction bases not matched to a gene: 5. In germline, CDR1 is SNHLY, CDR2 FYNNEI. The CDR3 region is CASSSGQGISPLHF. The DNA for the CDR3 is TGTGCCAGCAGCTCGGGACAGGGGATTTCACCCCTCCACTTT.

The rearrangement joins TRBV27 to TRBJ2-7; 8 nucleotides agree with TRBD1. J lost 5 bases, V lost 5 bases, and 11 bases had no gene match. The CDR3 extends over 15 amino acids. Per germline, CDR1 MNHEY and CDR2 SMNVEV (reference sequence). The CDR3 protein is CASSRGTGSSNEQYF. The CDR3 DNA reads TGTGCCAGCAGTCGCGGGACAGGTAGTTCTAACGAGCAGTACTTC.

This clone was seen only once. The gene calls are TRBV9 and TRBJ1-2; D gene uncertain. The germline V gene encodes CDR1 SGDLS and CDR2 YYNGEE. CDR3 length: 17 amino acids. Trimming removed 3 bases from V and 13 bases from J, with 31 bases in between. The CDR3 DNA sequence: TGTGCCAGCAGCGCCGGAAAGGACGGACTCCTTCCCCGCGGTGCCACCTTC. Translated: CASSAGKDGLLPRGATF.

This clone has more than one count but fewer than ten. The rearrangement joins TRBV5-4 to TRBJ1-1; D remains unclear. Trimming cost V 0 bases and J 0 bases, with 6 bases left between them. The germline gives CDR1 SGHNT, CDR2 YYREEE (reference sequence). CDR3 length: 14 residues. The CDR3 is CASSLGAMNTEAFF. The CDR3 DNA reads TGTGCCAGCAGCTTGGGGGCCATGAACACTGAAGCTTTCTTT.

The rearrangement uses TRBV15 and TRBJ1-2, with 7 nucleotides matching TRBD1. V shed 1 base, J shed 8 bases, and the junction held 10 bases outside the gene matches. Germline CDR1 and CDR2: LNHNV and YYDKDF (reference sequence). The CDR3 contains 15 residues. The CDR3 sequence is CATSRGNEGARGYTF. The CDR3 DNA sequence: TGTGCCACCAGCAGAGGAAATGAGGGGGCGCGAGGCTACACCTTC.

A remark on this clone: Distinct nucleotide sequences in the sample also encode this CDR3. The chain carries TRBV7-8 and TRBJ1-5, with 7 bases that match TRBD1. The CDR3 is made up of 15 amino acids. Trimming took 3 bases from V and 4 from J; bases not matched to a gene: 6. The germline V gene has CDR1 SGHVS and CDR2 FQNEAQ. CDR3 sequence (DNA): TGTGCCAGCAGCTTCCAGGGGGGTAATAATCAGCCCCAGCATTTT. Its protein product is CASSFQGGNNQPQHF.

Notes on this clone: In the same sample, other DNA sequences code for this CDR3. The genes are TRBV11-2 and TRBJ1-6; tentatively, D is TRBD1 (6 bases). The CDR3 sequence is 13 residues long. CDR1 is SGHAT, CDR2 FQNNGV, per germline. The ends were cut back, 7 bases at V and 8 bases at J, with 12 bases in the middle. The chain's CDR3 is CASTRTAYSPLHF. The CDR3 DNA is TGTGCCAGCACAAGGACAGCCTATTCACCCCTCCACTTT.

This clone was detected once. An end of the junction differs from the germline gene, which may be a read error. In the same sample, other DNA sequences code for this CDR3. This sequence joins TRBV27 and TRBJ1-6, with 8 nucleotides matching TRBD1. The CDR3 has 17 amino acids. Germline V gene sequence: CDR1 MNHEY, CDR2 SMNVEV (reference sequence). The CDR3: CASSQGQVSSYNSPLHF. The CDR3 coding sequence is TGTGCCAGCAGTCAGGGACAGGTCAGCTCCTATAATTCCCCCCTCCACTTT.

This chain joins TRBV6-5 and TRBJ1-2; 7 nucleotides agree with TRBD1. The germline V gene encodes CDR1 MNHEY and CDR2 SVGAGI. The CDR3 has 15 residues. V trimming: 5 bases; J trimming: 6 bases; junction bases outside the gene matches: 12. The CDR3 DNA reads TGTGCCAGCAGTCCAGGGGGAACCCAATCGGATGGCTACACCTTC. Its protein is CASSPGGTQSDGYTF.